These T cell receptor beta chains were read from a single sample in a study of shared clonotypes between healthy human individuals. Sequenced by immunoSEQ multiplex PCR; TCRdb stores in-frame clones only, minus some. The sample holds hundreds of thousands of clones, roughly 97% seen once. Sample: naive CD4+ T cells sorted from blood. The receptors originated from a woman between 25 and 40 years old in good health. Each CDR3 is given with its conserved first and last residue. Size is stated for part of the rows, as once, few or many counts, or as a class when the clone is expanded.

clone size	V gene	CDR3 protein
-	TRBV19	CASSIGRGAKTEAFF
-	TRBV27	CASSWSADGSYEQYF
-	TRBV5-6	CASSLVSAQQETQYF
-	TRBV2	CASSGQGLSNQPQHF
-	TRBV5-4	CASSLKFTYDYEQYF
-	TRBV28	CASSGPGLSPYEQYF
-	TRBV29-1	CSSAGGALADTQYF
-	TRBV2	CASILDRAPYNEQFF
-	TRBV25-1	CASSDSGRVGETQYF
-	TRBV7-8	CASSPDRVVVTQYF
-	TRBV7-9	CASSPPGPYEQYF
once	TRBV19	CASSIQSGTSGNTIYF
-	TRBV6-5	CASRKQALNEKLFF
-	TRBV7-9	CASSTPSKSSTDTQYF
-	TRBV18	CASSPARGDRSNYGYTF
-	TRBV7-8	CAGRIGGRETGELFF
once	TRBV5-5	CASSLVSRERNEQFF
-	TRBV10-3	CAISGRPQGATYNEQFF
-	TRBV19	CASSREGASNQPQHF
-	TRBV29-1	CSVDRGLEAFF
-	TRBV7-9	CASSLTSGRYNEQFF
-	TRBV19	CASSIPRDRASYGYTF
-	TRBV11-2	CASSFLDRPLYF
once	TRBV9	CASSYDRVSGNTIYF
-	TRBV4-1	CASSQGGRGATEAFF
once	TRBV6-5	CASSYRSLKGDSPLHF
-	TRBV28	CASSAGTEDNEQFF
few	TRBV19	CASSSDSGLGYTF
-	TRBV5-1	CATSQGLNTEAFF
-	TRBV29-1	CSVEDSAGKDNEQFF
-	TRBV27	CASSLVRGPRSYNEQFF
-	TRBV28	CASSPPQGGYGYTF
-	TRBV7-9	CASSLGGWREGTYNEQFF
-	TRBV5-6	CASSQKGQANTEAFF
-	TRBV19	CASSMGRTGYTF
once	TRBV9	CASSANTGAGYGYTF
-	TRBV5-1	CASSKQGGTGNTIYF
-	TRBV19	CASSITLENQPQHF
-	TRBV19	CASSIVPGNTEAFF
-	TRBV7-8	CASSPGTGLYEQFF